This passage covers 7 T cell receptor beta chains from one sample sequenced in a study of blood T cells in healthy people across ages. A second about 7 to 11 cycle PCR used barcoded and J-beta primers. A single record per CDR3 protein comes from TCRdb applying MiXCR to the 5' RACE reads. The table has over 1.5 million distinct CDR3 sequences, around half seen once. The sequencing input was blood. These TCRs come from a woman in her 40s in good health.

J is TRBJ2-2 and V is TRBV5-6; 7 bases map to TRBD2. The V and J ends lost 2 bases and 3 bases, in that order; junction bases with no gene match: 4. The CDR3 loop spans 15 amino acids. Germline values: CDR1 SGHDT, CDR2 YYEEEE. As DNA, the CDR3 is TGTGCCAGCAGCTTCGGGACTATGGACACCGGGGAGCTGTTTTTT. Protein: CASSFGTMDTGELFF. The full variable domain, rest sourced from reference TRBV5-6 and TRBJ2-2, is DAGVTQSPTHLIKTRGQQVTLRCSPKSGHDTVSWYQQALGQGPQFIFQYYEEEERQRGNFPDRFSGHQFPNYSSELNVNALLLGDSALYLCASSFGTMDTGELFFGEGSRLTVL.

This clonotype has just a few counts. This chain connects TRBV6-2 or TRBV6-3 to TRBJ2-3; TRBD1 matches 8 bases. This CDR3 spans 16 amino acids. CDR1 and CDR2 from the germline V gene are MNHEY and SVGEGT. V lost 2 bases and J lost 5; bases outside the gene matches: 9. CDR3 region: CASSYNGQGSRDTQYF. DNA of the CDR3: TGTGCCAGCAGTTACAACGGACAGGGCTCCAGAGATACGCAGTATTTT.

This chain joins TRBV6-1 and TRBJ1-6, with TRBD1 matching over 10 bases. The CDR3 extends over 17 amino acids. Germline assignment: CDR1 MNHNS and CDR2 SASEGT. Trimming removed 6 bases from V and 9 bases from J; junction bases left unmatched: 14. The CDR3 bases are TGTGCCAGCAGGGACGGGGACAGGGGATGGATGATTTCACCCCTCCACTTT. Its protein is CASRDGDRGWMISPLHF.

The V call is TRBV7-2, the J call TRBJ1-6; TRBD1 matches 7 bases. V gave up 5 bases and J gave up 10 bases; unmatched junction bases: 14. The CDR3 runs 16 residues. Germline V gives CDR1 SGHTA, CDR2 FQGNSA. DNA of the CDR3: TGTGCCAGCAGCCCCCGGACAGGCAATTTAAGGTCACCCCTCCACTTT. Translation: CASSPRTGNLRSPLHF. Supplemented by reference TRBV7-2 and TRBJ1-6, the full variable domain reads GAGVSQSPSNKVTEKGKDVELRCDPISGHTALYWYRQSLGQGLEFLIYFQGNSAPDKSGLPSDRFSAERTGGSVSTLTIQRTQQEDSAVYLCASSPRTGNLRSPLHFGNGTRLTVT.

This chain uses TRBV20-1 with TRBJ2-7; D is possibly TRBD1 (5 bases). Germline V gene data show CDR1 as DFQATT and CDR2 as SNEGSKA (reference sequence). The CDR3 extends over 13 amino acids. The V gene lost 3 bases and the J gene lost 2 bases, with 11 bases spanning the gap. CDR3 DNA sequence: TGCAGTGCTAGGGGGCTTCCTCCCTACGAGCAGTACTTC. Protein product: CSARGLPPYEQYF.

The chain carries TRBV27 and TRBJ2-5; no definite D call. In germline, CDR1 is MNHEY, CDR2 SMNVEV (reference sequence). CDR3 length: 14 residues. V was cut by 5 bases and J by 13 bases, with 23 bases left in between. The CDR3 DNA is TGTGCCAGCAGTCGCCGCCATACTTCTACGTTGGGGTACTTC. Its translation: CASSRRHTSTLGYF.

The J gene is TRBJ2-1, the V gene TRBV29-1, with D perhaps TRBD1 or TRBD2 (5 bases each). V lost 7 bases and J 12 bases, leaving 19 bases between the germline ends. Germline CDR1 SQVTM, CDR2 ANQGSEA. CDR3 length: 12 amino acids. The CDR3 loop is CSGGYLYPGQFF. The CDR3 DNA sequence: TGCAGCGGGGGGTATCTTTATCCCGGGCAGTTCTTC.